The 29 T cell receptor beta chains in this list originate from one sample, sequenced in a study of beta chain features in type 1 diabetes. Since all of the isolated RNA was reverse transcribed, expressed TCRB transcripts were what got sequenced. Method: immunoSEQ multiplex PCR; TCRdb's copy keeps in-frame clones and lacks some. The table has around 310,000 clones, more than 9.5% seen once; the top ten hold around 0.015%. The sequencing input was naive CD4+ T cells from blood. Receptors originate from a woman in her thirties in good health.

V and J are TRBV7-2 and TRBJ2-1, with TRBD2 matching 14 bases. Germline CDR1 and CDR2: SGHTA and FQGNSA. After removal of 0 bases from V and 9 bases from J, the junction contained 7 bases not matched to a gene. The CDR3 sequence is 17 residues long. The CDR3 is CASSLAPGLAGVSEQFF. The CDR3, as DNA: TGTGCCAGCAGCTTAGCACCGGGACTAGCGGGAGTTAGTGAGCAGTTCTTC.

This chain joins TRBV30 and TRBJ2-5, with TRBD1 identical over 8 bases. CDR3 length equals 13 residues. V was pared by 4 bases and J by 6 bases, with 7 bases of the junction left unmatched. Germline V gene data show CDR1 as GTSNPN and CDR2 as SVGIG (reference sequence). CDR3 loop: CAWNGGDRKTQYF. As DNA, the CDR3 is TGTGCCTGGAATGGAGGGGACAGGAAGACCCAGTACTTC.

This clone has more than one count but fewer than ten. This chain joins TRBV4-2 and TRBJ2-1, with D perhaps TRBD2 (6 bases). V gave up 2 bases and J gave up 9 bases, with 17 bases separating them. Germline values: CDR1 LGHNA, CDR2 YNFKEQ. The CDR3 sequence is 15 residues long. The CDR3 loop reads CASSQNQVRESEQFF. The DNA of the CDR3 is TGTGCCAGCAGCCAAAACCAGGTCCGGGAGAGTGAGCAGTTCTTC.

This clone was seen a few times. The chain has TRBV4-2 and TRBJ2-3, with D maybe TRBD1 (5 bases). Germline CDR1 LGHNA, CDR2 YNFKEQ. The CDR3 totals 18 residues. V was clipped by 1 base and J by 2 bases, with 19 bases between them. CDR3 in amino acids: CASSQGEGDLGFTDTQYF. The DNA for the CDR3 is TGTGCCAGCAGCCAAGGGGAAGGGGATTTGGGGTTCACAGATACGCAGTATTTT.

The gene calls are TRBV27 and TRBJ1-2, with TRBD1 matching over 10 bases. The V gene's germline CDR1 is MNHEY and CDR2 SMNVEV (reference sequence). Unmatched junction bases numbered 11, after V lost 4 bases and J lost 3 bases. This CDR3 spans 17 amino acids. The CDR3 region has the DNA TGTGCCAGCAGTTCGACAGGGGGCGATATTATTTACTATGGCTACACCTTC. Amino acids: CASSSTGGDIIYYGYTF.

CDR3 loop: CASSFGLAGAGETQYF. As DNA, the CDR3 is TGTGCCAGCAGCTTTGGGCTAGCGGGAGCAGGAGAGACCCAGTACTTC. The chain couples TRBV5-4 to TRBJ2-5; 10 bases are a match to TRBD2. V lost 2 bases, J lost 4 bases, and 8 bases stayed unmatched. Germline V gives CDR1 SGHNT, CDR2 YYREEE (reference sequence). The CDR3 consists of 16 residues.

The chain carries TRBV7-3 and TRBJ2-1; tentatively, D is TRBD2 (5 bases). The V and J ends lost 2 bases and 2 bases respectively, with 16 bases between them. This CDR3 is built from 17 residues. Germline CDR1 is SGHTA and CDR2 is FQGTGA. The CDR3 nucleotides are TGTGCCAGCAGCTTACAACCTAGCCGGTTCACCTACAATGAGCAGTTCTTC. Translation gives CASSLQPSRFTYNEQFF.

CDR3 DNA sequence: TGTGCCAGCAGCTTGGCGGGGGGGCAGGGAGAGACCCAGTACTTC. Residues: CASSLAGGQGETQYF. The chain has TRBV11-2 and TRBJ2-5, with 9 nucleotides matching TRBD2. The CDR3 has 15 amino acids. The V segment lost 3 bases and the J segment 4 bases; nucleotides outside the gene matches: 6. Germline CDR1 SGHAT, CDR2 FQNNGV.

The sample holds one count of this clone. The chain links TRBV11-2 to TRBJ2-3; the match to TRBD1 covers 10 bases. V lost 3 bases, J lost 6 bases, and 15 bases stayed unmatched. CDR3 length: 18 residues. Germline V gene lookup returns CDR1 SGHAT and CDR2 FQNNGV. The CDR3 DNA is TGTGCCAGCAGCTTCCGACCTCTGACAGGGGGCGTGGGGGATACGCAGTATTTT. This codes for CASSFRPLTGGVGDTQYF.

This clone occurred a few times. The rearrangement uses TRBV10-3 and TRBJ2-5; TRBD2 matches 7 bases. V shed 5 bases and J 5 bases; nucleotides not matched to a gene: 14. The V gene's germline CDR1 is ENHRY and CDR2 SYGVKD. This CDR3 contains 16 residues. In nucleotides, the CDR3 is TGTGCCATCAGTAAGGGCCCTAGCGGCGTAGGGGAGACCCAGTACTTC. Its translation is CAISKGPSGVGETQYF.

The CDR3 DNA reads as TGTGCCTGGAGAACAGGGGGCATTTCGGATACGCAGTATTTT. Protein: CAWRTGGISDTQYF. The rearrangement links TRBV30 to TRBJ2-3; TRBD1 agrees at 9 bases. Germline V gene sequence: CDR1 GTSNPN, CDR2 SVGIG (reference sequence). With 3 bases clipped from V and 6 bases from J, the junction kept 7 bases outside the gene matches. The CDR3 is made up of 14 amino acids.

The CDR3 DNA follows: TGCAGCGTTGGCAGCGTCGAGCAGTACTTC. It codes for CSVGSVEQYF. This chain links TRBV29-1 with TRBJ2-7; D is undetermined. Per germline, CDR1 SQVTM and CDR2 ANQGSEA. Trimming left V 4 bases short and J 6 bases short, with 7 bases between. This CDR3 region has 10 residues.

This clone came up a few times. The V and J genes are TRBV5-1 and TRBJ2-1, with 9 bases matching TRBD2. Germline loops: CDR1 SGHRS, CDR2 YFSETQ. The CDR3 covers 16 residues. The trim removed 5 bases at V and 3 bases at J, leaving 9 bases unmatched. The CDR3 nucleotides are TGCGCCAGCAGTCGAGTAGCGGGAGACCTCTACAATGAGCAGTTCTTC. The encoded protein is CASSRVAGDLYNEQFF.

This clone was picked up many times. This chain uses TRBV7-2 with TRBJ2-3; D is possibly TRBD2 (6 bases). V lost 10 bases to trimming and J lost 0 bases, with 8 bases between them. The CDR3 length is 12 residues. CDR1 and CDR2 from the germline V gene are SGHTA and FQGNSA. The CDR3 sequence: CATGESTDTQYF. The CDR3 bases are TGTGCCACGGGGGAGAGCACAGATACGCAGTATTTT.

The chain carries TRBV19 and TRBJ2-2; possibly TRBD1 for D (6 bases). The CDR3 is 13 amino acids. Germline V gene sequence: CDR1 LNHDA, CDR2 SQIVND (reference sequence). Trimming took off 5 bases at V and 7 bases at J, with 11 bases between the two ends. Here the CDR3 DNA reads TGTGCCAGTAGTGCGGACAGACGCGGGGAGCTGTTTTTT. Its translation: CASSADRRGELFF.

This rearrangement joins TRBV7-6 to TRBJ2-7; 7 nucleotides line up with TRBD1. V gave up 6 bases and J gave up 3 bases; unmatched junction bases: 8. This CDR3 is built from 14 residues. Per the germline V gene, CDR1 is SGHVS and CDR2 is FNYEAQ. The CDR3 loop reads CASSPSGQLYEQYF. Here the CDR3 DNA reads TGTGCCAGCAGTCCCTCGGGACAGCTCTACGAGCAGTACTTC.

There are a few counts of this clone. V gene TRBV28 combines with J gene TRBJ2-1, with no clear D. The CDR3 contains 14 residues. CDR1 is MDHEN and CDR2 is SYDVKM in the germline V gene. Trimming cost V 4 bases and J 6 bases, with 13 bases left between them. For the CDR3, the DNA is TGTGCCAGCAGTTCCCAAGTAGCATTCAATGAGCAGTTCTTC. It translates to CASSSQVAFNEQFF.

The chain carries TRBV30 and TRBJ1-1; D is perhaps TRBD1 (6 bases). From germline, CDR1 is GTSNPN and CDR2 SVGIG (reference sequence). The CDR3 length is 11 residues. V gave up 4 bases and J gave up 13 bases, with 16 bases separating them. The CDR3 DNA reads TGTGCCTGGACCCACAGGGTAAGAGGTTTCTTT. This encodes CAWTHRVRGFF.

The chain uses TRBV27 and TRBJ2-7; 8 bases match TRBD1. This CDR3 is built from 16 residues. Germline CDR1 and CDR2: MNHEY and SMNVEV (reference sequence). With 5 bases clipped from V and 5 bases from J, the junction kept 14 bases outside the gene matches. CDR3 sequence: CASSIRQGLRTDEQYF. As DNA, the CDR3 is TGTGCCAGCAGTATAAGACAGGGGCTCAGGACAGACGAGCAGTACTTC.

The chain links TRBV5-1 to TRBJ2-1; TRBD1 aligns across 7 bases. With 5 bases clipped from V and 11 bases from J, the junction kept 7 bases outside the gene matches. The length of the CDR3 is 12 residues. Germline V CDR1 and CDR2: SGHRS, YFSETQ. DNA for the CDR3: TGCGCCAGCAGGAGAGAGGGACAGAAGCAGTTCTTC. It codes for CASRREGQKQFF.

The V gene is TRBV7-9, the J gene TRBJ1-2; 7 bases are a match to TRBD1. Germline CDR1 is SEHNR and CDR2 is FQNEAQ (reference sequence). This CDR3 has 14 residues. Unmatched junction bases numbered 6, after V lost 1 base and J lost 7 bases. The CDR3 region is CASSLDRGRPGYTF. CDR3 coding DNA: TGTGCCAGCAGCTTAGACAGGGGTAGGCCTGGCTACACCTTC.

In DNA form, the CDR3 reads TGTGCCAGCAGCCAAGACCCCGGGACAGGGGGCGCTGGCTACACCTTC. This encodes CASSQDPGTGGAGYTF. The rearrangement links TRBV4-2 to TRBJ1-2; 12 nucleotides match TRBD1. This CDR3 has 16 residues. V lost 0 bases to trimming and J lost 7 bases; unmatched junction nucleotides: 6. In germline, CDR1 is LGHNA, CDR2 YNFKEQ.

The CDR3: CATTRGDVDTQYF. In DNA, the CDR3 is TGTGCCACGACTCGGGGGGACGTAGATACGCAGTATTTT. The chain recombines TRBV28 with TRBJ2-3, with TRBD2 matching over 7 bases. The CDR3 has 13 residues. The junction had 9 bases not matched to a gene; V was cut back by 10 bases and J by 5 bases. The germline V gene has CDR1 MDHEN and CDR2 SYDVKM. Combining the CDR3 with reference TRBV28 and TRBJ2-3 gives the whole variable domain DVKVTQSSRYLVKRTGEKVFLECVQDMDHENMFWYRQDPGLGLRLIYFSYDVKMKEKGDIPEGYSVSREKKERFSLILESASTNQTSMYLCATTRGDVDTQYFGPGTRLTVL.

This clone was observed a few times. This chain joins TRBV15 and TRBJ2-5; TRBD1 matches 7 bases. The CDR3 covers 15 residues. Germline CDR1 and CDR2: LNHNV and YYDKDF (reference sequence). The V segment lost 0 bases and the J segment 5 bases; nucleotides outside the gene matches: 6. The CDR3 loop is CATSRDPTGFETQYF. In DNA form, the CDR3 reads TGTGCCACCAGCAGAGACCCGACAGGGTTTGAGACCCAGTACTTC.

V is TRBV4-1 and J is TRBJ2-1; 8 bases align to TRBD1. The V and J ends lost 0 bases and 4 bases, in that order; junction bases with no gene match: 11. The germline CDR1 and CDR2 sequences are MGHRA and YSYEKL. The CDR3 is 18 residues long. DNA of the CDR3: TGCGCCAGCAGCCAAGATCTCAATGACAGGGGAATTTACAATGAGCAGTTCTTC. Translation gives CASSQDLNDRGIYNEQFF.

The rearrangement joins TRBV4-3 to TRBJ2-7; TRBD2 agrees at 8 bases. Per germline, CDR1 LGHNA and CDR2 YSLEER. V shed 1 base and J 2 bases; nucleotides not matched to a gene: 1. The CDR3 is made up of 14 amino acids. CDR3 sequence: CASSQGLAPYEQYF. The CDR3, as DNA: TGCGCCAGCAGCCAAGGACTAGCGCCCTACGAGCAGTACTTC.

This clone was counted a few times. The rearrangement links TRBV7-2 to TRBJ2-5, with 11 bases lining up with TRBD2. This CDR3 is built from 16 residues. V shed 1 base and J 2 bases; nucleotides not matched to a gene: 3. Germline V gene sequence: CDR1 SGHTA, CDR2 FQGNSA. The CDR3 protein is CASSLVRTSGQETQYF. The DNA for the CDR3 is TGTGCCAGCAGCTTAGTTAGGACTAGCGGGCAAGAGACCCAGTACTTC.

This rearrangement joins TRBV5-5 to TRBJ2-7; no definite D call. Trimming shortened V by 4 bases and J by 1 base, and 3 bases separated the two germline ends. The CDR3 loop spans 11 amino acids. CDR1 and CDR2 (germline): SGHKS, YYEKEE (reference sequence). This CDR3 is CASSPSYEQYF. CDR3 DNA sequence: TGTGCCAGCAGCCCATCCTACGAGCAGTACTTC.

The chain links TRBV4-2 to TRBJ2-7; TRBD2 agrees at 8 bases. CDR1 and CDR2 from the germline V gene are LGHNA and YNFKEQ. V trimming: 4 bases; J trimming: 2 bases; junction bases outside the gene matches: 16. The CDR3 has 18 amino acids. CDR3 nucleotide sequence: TGTGCCAGCAGCCGGGCCGATGAGGGCGGGGGGTCCCCCTACGAGCAGTACTTC. Amino acids: CASSRADEGGGSPYEQYF.